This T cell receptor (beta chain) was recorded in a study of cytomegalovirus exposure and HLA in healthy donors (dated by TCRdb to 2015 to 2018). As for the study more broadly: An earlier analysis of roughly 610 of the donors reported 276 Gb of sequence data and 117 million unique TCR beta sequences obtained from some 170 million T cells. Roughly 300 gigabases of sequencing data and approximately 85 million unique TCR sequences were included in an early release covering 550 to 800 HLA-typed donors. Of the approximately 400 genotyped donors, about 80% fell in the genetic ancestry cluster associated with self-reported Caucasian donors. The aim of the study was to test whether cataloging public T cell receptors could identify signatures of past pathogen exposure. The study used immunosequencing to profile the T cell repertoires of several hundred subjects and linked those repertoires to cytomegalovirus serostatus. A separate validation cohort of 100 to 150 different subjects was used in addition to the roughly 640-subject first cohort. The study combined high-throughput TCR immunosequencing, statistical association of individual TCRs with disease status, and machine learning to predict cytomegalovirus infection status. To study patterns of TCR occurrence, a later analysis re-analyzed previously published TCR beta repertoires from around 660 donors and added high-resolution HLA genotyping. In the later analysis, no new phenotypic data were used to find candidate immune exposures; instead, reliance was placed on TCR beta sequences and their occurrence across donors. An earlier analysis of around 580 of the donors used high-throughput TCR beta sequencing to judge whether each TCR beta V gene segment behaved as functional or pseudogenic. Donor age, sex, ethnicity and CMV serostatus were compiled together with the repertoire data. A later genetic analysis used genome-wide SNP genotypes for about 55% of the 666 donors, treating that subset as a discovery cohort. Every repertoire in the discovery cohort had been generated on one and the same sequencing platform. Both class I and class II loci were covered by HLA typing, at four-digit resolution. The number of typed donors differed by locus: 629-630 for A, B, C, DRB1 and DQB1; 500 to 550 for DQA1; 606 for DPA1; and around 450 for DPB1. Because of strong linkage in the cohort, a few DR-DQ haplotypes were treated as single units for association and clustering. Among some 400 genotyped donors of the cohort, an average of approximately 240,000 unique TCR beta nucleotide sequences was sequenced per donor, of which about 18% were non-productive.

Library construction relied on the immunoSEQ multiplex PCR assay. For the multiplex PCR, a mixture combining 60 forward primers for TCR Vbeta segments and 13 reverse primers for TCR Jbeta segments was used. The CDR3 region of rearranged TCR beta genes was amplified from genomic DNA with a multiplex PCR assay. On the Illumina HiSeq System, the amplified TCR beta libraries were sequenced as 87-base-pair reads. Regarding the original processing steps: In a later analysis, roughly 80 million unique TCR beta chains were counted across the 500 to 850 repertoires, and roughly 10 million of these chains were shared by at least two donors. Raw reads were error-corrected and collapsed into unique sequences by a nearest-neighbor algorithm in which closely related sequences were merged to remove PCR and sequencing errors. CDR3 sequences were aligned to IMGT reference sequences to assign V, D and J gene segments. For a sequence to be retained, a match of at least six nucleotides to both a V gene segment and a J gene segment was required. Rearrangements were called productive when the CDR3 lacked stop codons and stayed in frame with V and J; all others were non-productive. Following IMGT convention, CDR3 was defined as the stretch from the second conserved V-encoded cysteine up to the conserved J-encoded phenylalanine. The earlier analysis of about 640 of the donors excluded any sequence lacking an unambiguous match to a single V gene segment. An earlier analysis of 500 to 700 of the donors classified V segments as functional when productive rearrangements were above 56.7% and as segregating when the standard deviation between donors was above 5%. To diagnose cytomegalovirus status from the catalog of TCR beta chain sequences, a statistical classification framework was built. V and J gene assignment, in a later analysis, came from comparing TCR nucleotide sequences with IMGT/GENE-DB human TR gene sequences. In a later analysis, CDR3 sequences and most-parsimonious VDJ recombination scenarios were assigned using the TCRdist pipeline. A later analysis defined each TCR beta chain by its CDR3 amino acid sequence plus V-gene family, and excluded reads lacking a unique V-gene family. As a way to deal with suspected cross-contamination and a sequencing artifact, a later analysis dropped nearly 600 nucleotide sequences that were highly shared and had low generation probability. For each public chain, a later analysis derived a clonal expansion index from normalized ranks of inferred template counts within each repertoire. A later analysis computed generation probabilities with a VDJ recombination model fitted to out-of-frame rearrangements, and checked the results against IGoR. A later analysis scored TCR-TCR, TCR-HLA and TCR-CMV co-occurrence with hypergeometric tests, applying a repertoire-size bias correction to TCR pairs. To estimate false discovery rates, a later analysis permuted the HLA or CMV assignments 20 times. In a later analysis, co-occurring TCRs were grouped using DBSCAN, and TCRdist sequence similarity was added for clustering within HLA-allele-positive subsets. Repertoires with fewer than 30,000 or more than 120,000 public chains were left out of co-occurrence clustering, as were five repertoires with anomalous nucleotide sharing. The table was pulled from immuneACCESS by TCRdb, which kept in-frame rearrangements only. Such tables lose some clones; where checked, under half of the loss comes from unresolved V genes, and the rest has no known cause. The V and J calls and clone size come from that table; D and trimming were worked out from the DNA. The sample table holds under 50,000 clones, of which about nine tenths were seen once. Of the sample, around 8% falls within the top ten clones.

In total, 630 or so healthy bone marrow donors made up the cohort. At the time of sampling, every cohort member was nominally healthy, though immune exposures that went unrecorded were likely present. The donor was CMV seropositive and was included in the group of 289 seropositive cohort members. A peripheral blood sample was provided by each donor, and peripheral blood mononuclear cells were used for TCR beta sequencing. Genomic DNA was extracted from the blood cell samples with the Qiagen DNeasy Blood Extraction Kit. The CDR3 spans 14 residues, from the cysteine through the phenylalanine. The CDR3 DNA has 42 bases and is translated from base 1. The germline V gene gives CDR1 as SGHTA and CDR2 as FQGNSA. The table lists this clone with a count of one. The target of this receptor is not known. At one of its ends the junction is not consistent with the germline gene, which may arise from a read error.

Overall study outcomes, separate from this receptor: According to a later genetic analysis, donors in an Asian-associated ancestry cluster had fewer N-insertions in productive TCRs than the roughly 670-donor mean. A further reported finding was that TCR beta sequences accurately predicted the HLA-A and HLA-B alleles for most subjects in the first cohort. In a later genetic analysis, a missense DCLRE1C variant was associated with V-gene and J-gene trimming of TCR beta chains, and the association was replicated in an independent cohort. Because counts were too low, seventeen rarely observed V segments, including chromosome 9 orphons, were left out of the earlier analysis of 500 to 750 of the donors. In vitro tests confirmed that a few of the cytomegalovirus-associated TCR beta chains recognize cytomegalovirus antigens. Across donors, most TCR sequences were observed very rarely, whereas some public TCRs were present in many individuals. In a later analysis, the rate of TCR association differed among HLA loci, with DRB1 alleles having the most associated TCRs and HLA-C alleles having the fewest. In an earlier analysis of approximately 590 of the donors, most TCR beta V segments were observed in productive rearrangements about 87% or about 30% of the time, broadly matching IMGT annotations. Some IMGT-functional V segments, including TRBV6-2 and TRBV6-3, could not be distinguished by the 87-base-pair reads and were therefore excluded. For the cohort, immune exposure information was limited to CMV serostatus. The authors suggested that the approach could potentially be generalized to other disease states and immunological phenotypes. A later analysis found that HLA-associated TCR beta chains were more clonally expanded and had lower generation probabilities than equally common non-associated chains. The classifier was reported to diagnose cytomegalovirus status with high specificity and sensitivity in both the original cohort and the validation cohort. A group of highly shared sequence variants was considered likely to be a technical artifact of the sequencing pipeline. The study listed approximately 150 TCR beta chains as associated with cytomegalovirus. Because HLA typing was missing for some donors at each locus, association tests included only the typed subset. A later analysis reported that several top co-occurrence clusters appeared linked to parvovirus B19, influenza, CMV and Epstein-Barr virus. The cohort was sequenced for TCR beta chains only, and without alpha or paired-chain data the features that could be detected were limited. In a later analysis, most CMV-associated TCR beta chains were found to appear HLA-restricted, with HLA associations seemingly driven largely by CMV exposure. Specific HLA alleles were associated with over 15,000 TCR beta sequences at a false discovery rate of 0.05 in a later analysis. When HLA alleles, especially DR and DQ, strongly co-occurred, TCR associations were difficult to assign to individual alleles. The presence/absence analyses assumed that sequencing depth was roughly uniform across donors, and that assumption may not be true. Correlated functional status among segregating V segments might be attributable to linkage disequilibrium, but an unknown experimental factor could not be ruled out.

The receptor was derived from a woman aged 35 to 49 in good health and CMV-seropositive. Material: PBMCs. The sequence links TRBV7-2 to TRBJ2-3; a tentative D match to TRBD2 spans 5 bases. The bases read TGTGCCAGCAGCTTAGATTCTAGCCGAGATACGCGGTATTTT. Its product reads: CASSLDSSRDTRYF.